Listed here are 7 T cell receptor beta chains from one sample, sequenced in a study of blood T cell repertoires in COVID-19. Sequencing was performed with immunoSEQ multiplex PCR; in TCRdb, only in-frame clones are kept and a portion is missing. Here the sample spans about 64,000 clones, approximately 86% being singletons. The sample was peripheral blood. These receptors all come from a man in his forties with acute or convalescent COVID-19.

This clone was seen a handful of times. The rearrangement uses TRBV15 and TRBJ2-7; TRBD1 matches 9 bases. This CDR3 spans 14 amino acids. After removal of 8 bases from V and 6 bases from J, the junction contained 11 bases not matched to a gene. Germline assignment: CDR1 LNHNV and CDR2 YYDKDF (reference sequence). The CDR3 DNA is TGTGCCACCGGAACCGGGACAGGGCTTTTCGAGCAGTACTTC. Translating gives CATGTGTGLFEQYF.

J is TRBJ2-3 and V is TRBV7-2; 9 bases line up with TRBD2. CDR3 length: 16 amino acids. CDR1 and CDR2 (germline): SGHTA, FQGNSA. V lost 0 bases and J lost 3; bases outside the gene matches: 4. The CDR3 DNA follows: TGTGCCAGCAGCTTAGCGCGGGCGGGGGGGACAGATACGCAGTATTTT. Its protein is CASSLARAGGTDTQYF.

V usage is TRBV11-3 and J usage is TRBJ2-5, with 10 bases aligning to TRBD1. Losses at the gene ends were 5 bases for V and 5 bases for J; bases not matched to a gene: 11. This CDR3 is 16 amino acids long. Germline assignment: CDR1 SGHNT and CDR2 YENEEA. CDR3 nucleotide sequence: TGTGCCAGCAGCACCTCGACAGGGGGCGCGGTGGAGACCCAGTACTTC. This gives the protein CASSTSTGGAVETQYF.

In this sample, this clone turned up a few times. This chain connects TRBV7-8 to TRBJ1-6; TRBD1 aligns across 7 bases. CDR3 length: 14 residues. The germline CDR1 and CDR2 sequences are SGHVS and FQNEAQ. The V gene end was trimmed by 1 base and the J gene end by 7 bases; junction bases not matched to a gene: 1. The CDR3 DNA is TGTGCCAGCAGCTTAGTACAGGGGAATTCACCCCTCCACTTT. This gives the protein CASSLVQGNSPLHF.

Written as DNA, the CDR3 is TGTGCCAGGGGATCGGGACAGTCGTCAGATTGCAATCAGCCCCAGCATTTT. Encoded protein: CARGSGQSSDCNQPQHF. The chain uses TRBV19 and TRBJ1-5; 7 bases fit TRBD1. Germline-derived CDR1 and CDR2 are LNHDA and SQIVND (reference sequence). The junction had 16 bases not matched to a gene; V was cut back by 9 bases and J by 2 bases. This CDR3 contains 17 residues.

The chain uses TRBV21-1 and TRBJ1-3; whether TRBD1, the table's D call, matches the DNA was not checked. TRBV21-1 is an annotated pseudogene. The CDR3 has 14 residues. The CDR3 sequence is CASSRRGLGNTIYF. CDR3 nucleotide sequence: TGTGCCAGCAGCAGGAGGGGGCTAGGAAACACCATATATTTT.

The CDR3 coding sequence is TGTGCCAGTTCGACCTCCGGGACAGGAAACACTGAAGCTTTCTTT. Protein sequence: CASSTSGTGNTEAFF. The chain joins TRBV19 to TRBJ1-1, with TRBD1 matching over 8 bases. Germline V lookup: CDR1 LNHDA, CDR2 SQIVND (reference sequence). After removal of 8 bases from V and 2 bases from J, the junction contained 10 bases not matched to a gene. CDR3 length: 15 residues.